One T cell receptor beta chain is described in this entry. Its matching antigen is unknown. The sample belongs to a study of graft-versus-host responses after intestinal transplantation. About the research overall: Tacrolimus plus steroids were given to all recipients for roughly three years, preceded by anti-thymocyte globulin induction. Study-level points and caveats: GvH clones were found in recipient marrow; some appeared first in ileum or blood. The highest levels of circulating GvH clones went along with early declines in HvG clones after transplant. Allograft graft-versus-host to host-versus-graft clonal ratios ran high in patients with graft-donor T cell macrochimerism.

The CDR3 extends over 15 amino acids. Looked up from germline, CDR1 is MNHEY and CDR2 is SVGAGI. V lost 4 bases and J lost 0, with 12 bases in between. Sequencing used immunoSEQ multiplex PCR; TCRdb keeps in-frame clones, though not all of them. The sample has tens of thousands of clones; roughly 90% are singletons. The rearrangement links TRBV6-5 to TRBJ1-1; D not certain. The source of this sequence is a human donor who received an intestinal transplant. The input for sequencing was unstimulated CD4+ T cells sorted from spleen or lymph node cells, taken before intestinal transplant. CDR3 nucleotides: TGTGCCAGCAGTTCACTTCTAGCTCTGAACACTGAAGCTTTCTTT. It is translated as CASSSLLALNTEAFF.